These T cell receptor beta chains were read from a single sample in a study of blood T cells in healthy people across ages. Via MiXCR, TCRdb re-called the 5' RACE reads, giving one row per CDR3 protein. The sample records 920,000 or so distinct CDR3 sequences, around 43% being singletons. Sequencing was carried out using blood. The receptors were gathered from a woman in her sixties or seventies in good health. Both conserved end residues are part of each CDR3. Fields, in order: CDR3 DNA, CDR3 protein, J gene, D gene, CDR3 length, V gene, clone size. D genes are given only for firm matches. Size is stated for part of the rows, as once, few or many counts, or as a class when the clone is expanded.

CDR3 DNA: TGTGCCAGCAGTCCCACGGTGGGCACAGATACGCAGTATTTT
CDR3 protein: CASSPTVGTDTQYF
J gene: TRBJ2-3
D gene: -
CDR3 length: 14
V gene: TRBV12-3/TRBV12-4
clone size: -

CDR3 DNA: TGTGCCAGCAGTTCCAGGGGTCCATTGAGCGAGCAGTACTTC
CDR3 protein: CASSSRGPLSEQYF
J gene: TRBJ2-7
D gene: -
CDR3 length: 14
V gene: TRBV12-3/TRBV12-4
clone size: -

CDR3 DNA: TGCAGTGCGAGGGCAACCGGGACTAGCGGGAGGTACGGTGAGCAGTTCTTC
CDR3 protein: CSARATGTSGRYGEQFF
J gene: TRBJ2-1
D gene: TRBD2
CDR3 length: 17
V gene: TRBV20-1
clone size: -

CDR3 DNA: TGCGCCAGCAGCCAAGATACCCGGACAGGGGTCTGGACAGATACGCAGTATTTT
CDR3 protein: CASSQDTRTGVWTDTQYF
J gene: TRBJ2-3
D gene: TRBD1
CDR3 length: 18
V gene: TRBV4-1
clone size: few

CDR3 DNA: TGTGCCACCAGTAAAGCGACGCCCCACAGGGACCCCTACAATGAGCAGTTCTTC
CDR3 protein: CATSKATPHRDPYNEQFF
J gene: TRBJ2-1
D gene: -
CDR3 length: 18
V gene: TRBV24-1
clone size: -

CDR3 DNA: TGTGCCAGCAGCATAAACGAGCGGGACAGACCCTACGAGCAGTACTTC
CDR3 protein: CASSINERDRPYEQYF
J gene: TRBJ2-7
D gene: -
CDR3 length: 16
V gene: TRBV5-5
clone size: -

CDR3 DNA: TGCAGTGCTAGAGCGGGACATCGCTCCTACGAGCAGTACTTC
CDR3 protein: CSARAGHRSYEQYF
J gene: TRBJ2-7
D gene: -
CDR3 length: 14
V gene: TRBV20-1
clone size: -

CDR3 DNA: TGTGCCAGCAGCTTAGTTGAGAAAGATACGCAGTATTTT
CDR3 protein: CASSLVEKDTQYF
J gene: TRBJ2-3
D gene: -
CDR3 length: 13
V gene: TRBV7-9
clone size: -

CDR3 DNA: TGTGCCAGCAGTGAACAAGAAGAAGATACGCAGTATTTT
CDR3 protein: CASSEQEEDTQYF
J gene: TRBJ2-3
D gene: -
CDR3 length: 13
V gene: TRBV6-1
clone size: -

CDR3 DNA: TGCAGTGCTCACAGGCCCAGCACAGATACGCAGTATTTT
CDR3 protein: CSAHRPSTDTQYF
J gene: TRBJ2-3
D gene: -
CDR3 length: 13
V gene: TRBV20-1
clone size: -

CDR3 DNA: TGCGCCAGCAGCAGGGACGGGGCCCAGTACAATGAGCAGTTCTTC
CDR3 protein: CASSRDGAQYNEQFF
J gene: TRBJ2-1
D gene: -
CDR3 length: 15
V gene: TRBV5-1
clone size: many

CDR3 DNA: TGTGCCAGCAGTGCTCGACAGGTTGACAATGAGCAGTTCTTC
CDR3 protein: CASSARQVDNEQFF
J gene: TRBJ2-1
D gene: -
CDR3 length: 14
V gene: TRBV25-1
clone size: few

CDR3 DNA: TGTGCCAGTAGTATAGTCGCGGCAACGCAGGGGGCGGAAGATACGCAGTATTTT
CDR3 protein: CASSIVAATQGAEDTQYF
J gene: TRBJ2-3
D gene: TRBD1
CDR3 length: 18
V gene: TRBV19
clone size: -

CDR3 DNA: TGTGCCAGTAGTATCGACAGTAGCTCCTACAATGAGCAGTTCTTC
CDR3 protein: CASSIDSSSYNEQFF
J gene: TRBJ2-1
D gene: -
CDR3 length: 15
V gene: TRBV19
clone size: -

CDR3 DNA: TGTGCCAGCAGCGTAGAGGCTTGGACTAGCTCCTACAATGAGCAGTTCTTC
CDR3 protein: CASSVEAWTSSYNEQFF
J gene: TRBJ2-1
D gene: TRBD2
CDR3 length: 17
V gene: TRBV9
clone size: few

CDR3 DNA: TGTGCCAGCAGTTCACTAGCGGTCAATGAGCAGTTCTTC
CDR3 protein: CASSSLAVNEQFF
J gene: TRBJ2-1
D gene: TRBD2
CDR3 length: 13
V gene: TRBV6-5
clone size: -

CDR3 DNA: TGTGCCAGCAGCCCATCCGACAGGTCCGACGGGGAGCTGTTTTTT
CDR3 protein: CASSPSDRSDGELFF
J gene: TRBJ2-2
D gene: -
CDR3 length: 15
V gene: TRBV5-4
clone size: -

CDR3 DNA: TGCAGTGCTGACTACCTGCAGGGGGCGGGAAGTGCAGATACGCAGTATTTT
CDR3 protein: CSADYLQGAGSADTQYF
J gene: TRBJ2-3
D gene: TRBD1
CDR3 length: 17
V gene: TRBV20-1
clone size: few

CDR3 DNA: TGCGCCAGCACCCTCAGTCCAGGGAATGAGCAGTTCTTC
CDR3 protein: CASTLSPGNEQFF
J gene: TRBJ2-1
D gene: -
CDR3 length: 13
V gene: TRBV5-1
clone size: -

CDR3 DNA: TGCGCCAGCAGTACGACAGGGTGGAACGAAAAACTGTTTTTT
CDR3 protein: CASSTTGWNEKLFF
J gene: TRBJ1-4
D gene: TRBD1
CDR3 length: 14
V gene: TRBV5-1
clone size: once

CDR3 DNA: TGCAGTGCAGTTCCCCCCAGATGGGAGACCCAGTACTTC
CDR3 protein: CSAVPPRWETQYF
J gene: TRBJ2-5
D gene: -
CDR3 length: 13
V gene: TRBV20-1
clone size: -

CDR3 DNA: TGTGCCAGCAGGGGCAGGGTGCTGGGGGAGAAATACAATGAGCAGTTCTTC
CDR3 protein: CASRGRVLGEKYNEQFF
J gene: TRBJ2-1
D gene: -
CDR3 length: 17
V gene: TRBV2
clone size: few

CDR3 DNA: TGTGCCAGCAGTTCTGGAATGGGCGGGAGGGCCTACAATGAGCAGTTCTTC
CDR3 protein: CASSSGMGGRAYNEQFF
J gene: TRBJ2-1
D gene: TRBD2
CDR3 length: 17
V gene: TRBV28
clone size: -

CDR3 DNA: TGCAGTGCTAGAAATAGGGAAGGGCGTGGCTACACCTTC
CDR3 protein: CSARNREGRGYTF
J gene: TRBJ1-2
D gene: -
CDR3 length: 13
V gene: TRBV20-1
clone size: -

CDR3 DNA: TGTGCCATTTGGCCGGGAAAAGTCTACGAGCAGTACTTC
CDR3 protein: CAIWPGKVYEQYF
J gene: TRBJ2-7
D gene: -
CDR3 length: 13
V gene: TRBV7-9
clone size: few

CDR3 DNA: TGTGCCAGCAGTTTATTTGGAAATGAAAAACTGTTTTTT
CDR3 protein: CASSLFGNEKLFF
J gene: TRBJ1-4
D gene: -
CDR3 length: 13
V gene: TRBV27
clone size: -

CDR3 DNA: TGCGCCAGCAGTCGAGCGGGAGTCGAGCAGTACTTC
CDR3 protein: CASSRAGVEQYF
J gene: TRBJ2-7
D gene: TRBD2
CDR3 length: 12
V gene: TRBV5-1
clone size: many

CDR3 DNA: TGTGCCAGCAGTTACTCACCACCTAGCGGGATTTACAATGAGCAGTACTTC
CDR3 protein: CASSYSPPSGIYNEQYF
J gene: TRBJ2-5
D gene: TRBD2
CDR3 length: 17
V gene: TRBV6-2/TRBV6-3
clone size: -

CDR3 DNA: TGCGCCAGCGAATTCGGCCCTGCGGGGAACGCAGATACGCAGTATTTT
CDR3 protein: CASEFGPAGNADTQYF
J gene: TRBJ2-3
D gene: -
CDR3 length: 16
V gene: TRBV5-1
clone size: -

CDR3 DNA: TGTGCCAGCAGCTCCGGGAGTTGGGGCGCCTACGAGCAGTACTTC
CDR3 protein: CASSSGSWGAYEQYF
J gene: TRBJ2-7
D gene: -
CDR3 length: 15
V gene: TRBV7-2
clone size: -

CDR3 DNA: TGTGCCAGCAGCTTAGGGTCAGAGGCGCTTAATTCACCCCTCCACTTT
CDR3 protein: CASSLGSEALNSPLHF
J gene: TRBJ1-6
D gene: -
CDR3 length: 16
V gene: TRBV11-2
clone size: -